Shown below are 25 T cell receptor beta chains from a single sample sequenced in a study of response to subunit inactivated influenza vaccine. One entry per CDR3 protein results from TCRdb running MiXCR on the RT-PCR reads. This table holds 650,000 to 850,000 distinct CDR3 sequences, 11% to 15% found once. Sequences were derived from PBMCs from blood, sampled 14 to 15 days before vaccination. These receptors were taken from a man aged 45-60 years who received an inactivated influenza vaccine.

V gene TRBV2 combines with J gene TRBJ2-1; 8 bases align to TRBD2. CDR1 SNHLY and CDR2 FYNNEI come from the germline V gene. The CDR3 contains 15 residues. The trim removed 4 bases at V and 3 bases at J, leaving 5 bases unmatched. CDR3 in DNA: TGTGCCAGCAGTGCCATCAGCGGGAGCTACAATGAGCAGTTCTTC. Amino acid sequence: CASSAISGSYNEQFF.

At least ten counts were recorded for this clonotype. The chain couples TRBV7-9 to TRBJ1-5; no firm D call. The CDR3 covers 15 residues. V lost 5 bases, J lost 0 bases, and 11 bases lay in between. CDR1 SEHNR and CDR2 FQNEAQ come from the germline V gene (reference sequence). CDR3 amino acids: CASSPDGYSNQPQHF. CDR3 coding DNA: TGTGCCAGCAGCCCCGACGGATATAGCAATCAGCCCCAGCATTTT.

The J gene is TRBJ2-6, the V gene TRBV19, with D possibly TRBD2 on 6 matching bases. CDR3 length: 18 residues. V was pared by 4 bases and J by 0 bases, with 16 bases between. Germline-derived CDR1 and CDR2 are LNHDA and SQIVND (reference sequence). The CDR3 nucleotides read TGTGCCAGTAGTAGGGGCCGCGTCGGGAGCTCTGGGGCCAACGTCCTGACTTTC. It translates to CASSRGRVGSSGANVLTF.

The rearrangement uses TRBV2 and TRBJ2-3; 7 bases are a match to TRBD2. CDR1 and CDR2 (germline): SNHLY, FYNNEI. This CDR3 spans 15 amino acids. With V trimmed by 6 bases and J by 5 bases, 11 bases remained unmatched. CDR3 amino acids: CASSNVLALKDTQYF. The CDR3 region has the DNA TGTGCCAGCAGCAACGTACTAGCGCTCAAAGATACGCAGTATTTT. Full variable domain (missing parts from reference TRBV2 and TRBJ2-3): EPEVTQTPSHQVTQMGQEVILRCVPISNHLYFYWYRQILGQKVEFLVSFYNNEISEKSEIFDDQFSVERPDGSNFTLKIRSTKLEDSAMYFCASSNVLALKDTQYFGPGTRLTVL.

The CDR3 here is CSARDVLNEKLFF. CDR3 nucleotides: TGCAGTGCTAGAGATGTCCTGAATGAAAAACTGTTTTTT. The chain employs TRBV20-1 and TRBJ1-4; D unclear. The V gene's germline CDR1 is DFQATT and CDR2 SNEGSKA (reference sequence). V was pared by 0 bases and J by 5 bases, with 7 bases between. The CDR3 spans 13 residues.

The chain is built from TRBV11-2 and TRBJ2-3, with D uncertain. V was pared by 1 base and J by 4 bases, with 15 bases between. CDR3 length: 16 amino acids. Germline V gene sequence: CDR1 SGHAT, CDR2 FQNNGV. DNA of the CDR3: TGTGCCAGCAGCTTAGTGGGCACCAAAGCCTCAGATACGCAGTATTTT. This sequence encodes CASSLVGTKASDTQYF.

The rearrangement uses TRBV7-2 and TRBJ2-5; D remains ambiguous. The CDR3 is made up of 15 amino acids. Trimming cost V 5 bases and J 5 bases, with 18 bases left between them. Germline CDR1 and CDR2: SGHTA and FQGNSA. The CDR3, as DNA: TGTGCCAGCAGCCCTTCCCCGATCATCGGGGAGACCCAGTACTTC. It encodes CASSPSPIIGETQYF.

This clonotype was seen at least ten times. This rearrangement joins TRBV7-2 to TRBJ1-4, with D possibly TRBD1 on 5 matching bases. The CDR3 spans 14 residues. Trimming took 1 base from V and 7 from J, leaving 10 bases between them. CDR1 SGHTA and CDR2 FQGNSA come from the germline V gene. This CDR3 is CASSLGGTAEKLFF. In nucleotides, the CDR3 is TGTGCCAGCAGCTTAGGAGGGACTGCTGAAAAACTGTTTTTT.

V usage is TRBV4-2 and J usage is TRBJ2-3; 15 bases are a match to TRBD2. J lost 2 bases, V lost 4 bases, and 7 bases had no gene match. CDR1 is LGHNA and CDR2 is YNFKEQ in the germline V gene. CDR3 size: 18 residues. The CDR3 is CASSLGLAGGKNTDTQYF. The CDR3 DNA sequence: TGTGCCAGCAGCCTCGGACTAGCGGGAGGGAAAAACACAGATACGCAGTATTTT.

This clonotype was counted at least ten times. The chain combines TRBV2 with TRBJ2-1; weak D call: TRBD1 (6 bases). This CDR3 has 15 residues. From germline, CDR1 is SNHLY and CDR2 FYNNEI. The V end lost 5 bases, the J end lost 3 bases, and 14 bases lay between the germline ends. The CDR3 DNA sequence: TGTGCCAGCAGTCACAGGGCCCCTATCTACAATGAGCAGTTCTTC. Protein sequence: CASSHRAPIYNEQFF.

The chain uses TRBV20-1 and TRBJ2-6, with TRBD2 identical over 11 bases. Germline CDR1 reads DFQATT; CDR2 reads SNEGSKA (reference sequence). Losses at the gene ends were 4 bases for V and 4 bases for J; bases not matched to a gene: 9. There are 17 residues in the CDR3. CDR3 DNA: TGCAGTGCTACCTCTAGCGGGGGGCCTTCAGGGGCCAACGTCCTGACTTTC. Encoded protein: CSATSSGGPSGANVLTF.

The table lists this clonotype with a few counts. The CDR3 here is CASSLAGGGGGGDEQYF. In DNA form, the CDR3 reads TGCGCCAGCAGCTTGGCCGGAGGTGGAGGAGGAGGAGACGAGCAGTACTTC. The chain joins TRBV5-1 to TRBJ2-7; a weak D match, TRBD2 (5 bases). Trimming took 0 bases from V and 5 from J, leaving 21 bases between them. The CDR3 consists of 17 residues. From germline, CDR1 is SGHRS and CDR2 YFSETQ.

The chain recombines TRBV6-1 with TRBJ2-1, with TRBD1 matching 10 bases. The CDR3 sequence is 14 residues long. J was trimmed by 8 bases and V by 3 bases; bases with no gene match: 4. Germline CDR1 MNHNS, CDR2 SASEGT. CDR3 in amino acids: CASSEWDRGYEQFF. The DNA of the CDR3 is TGTGCCAGCAGTGAGTGGGACAGGGGTTATGAGCAGTTCTTC.

At least ten counts were recorded for this clonotype. The chain employs TRBV28 and TRBJ2-1, with a weak D call TRBD2 (6 bases). V shed 2 bases and J shed 2 bases, with 10 bases lying between them. Germline loops: CDR1 MDHEN, CDR2 SYDVKM. The CDR3 has 15 amino acids. The CDR3 protein is CASSLAGPTYNEQFF. Written as DNA, the CDR3 is TGTGCCAGCAGTTTAGCGGGGCCGACCTACAATGAGCAGTTCTTC.

This clonotype has a count of ten or more. The chain carries TRBV4-3 and TRBJ1-6; perhaps TRBD1 as D (5 bases). Trimming shortened V by 0 bases and J by 5 bases, and 14 bases separated the two germline ends. This CDR3 contains 17 residues. The germline V gene has CDR1 LGHNA and CDR2 YSLEER. The CDR3 spells CASSQDIGGGNNSPLHF. The CDR3 coding sequence is TGCGCCAGCAGCCAAGATATTGGGGGAGGGAATAATTCACCCCTCCACTTT.

This rearrangement joins TRBV7-9 to TRBJ2-1, with 8 bases lining up with TRBD2. Germline V CDR1 and CDR2: SEHNR, FQNEAQ (reference sequence). The CDR3 length is 12 residues. V dropped 2 bases and J dropped 14; count of bases not matched to a gene: 5. CDR3 nucleotides: TGTGCCAGCAGCTTACTTACGGGAGGGAAGTTCTTC. As protein: CASSLLTGGKFF.

This clonotype has just a few counts. The chain joins TRBV5-1 to TRBJ2-2; unclear D gene. The CDR3 is 19 amino acids. Germline V gives CDR1 SGHRS, CDR2 YFSETQ. Deletions cut 4 bases from V and 1 base from J, with 23 bases between. The CDR3 DNA is TGCGCCAGCAGCAATCACATCTTTGTTGGCATGGGGAACACCGGGGAGCTGTTTTTT. Amino acid sequence: CASSNHIFVGMGNTGELFF.

The V call is TRBV7-9, the J call TRBJ2-3; D ambiguous. V lost 8 bases, J lost 4 bases, and 7 bases lay in between. The CDR3 runs to 11 residues. The germline CDR1 and CDR2 sequences are SEHNR and FQNEAQ (reference sequence). The CDR3 spells CASPHPDTQYF. In DNA, the CDR3 is TGTGCCAGCCCGCACCCAGATACGCAGTATTTT.

The CDR3 loop is CASSYSMGGNSPLHF. The CDR3 region has the DNA TGTGCCAGCAGTTACTCGATGGGCGGGAATTCACCCCTCCACTTT. The V gene is TRBV6-5, the J gene TRBJ1-6; D ambiguous. In germline, CDR1 is MNHEY, CDR2 SVGAGI. V lost 0 bases to trimming and J lost 7 bases, with 10 bases between them. The CDR3 has 15 amino acids.

As DNA, the CDR3 is TGTGCCAGCAGACCCCGGGGGGTCCTCTCCTACAATGAGCAGTTCTTC. Translating gives CASRPRGVLSYNEQFF. This rearrangement joins TRBV28 to TRBJ2-1, with 7 bases aligning to TRBD2. V was pared by 6 bases and J by 0 bases, with 8 bases of the junction left unmatched. The germline V gene encodes CDR1 MDHEN and CDR2 SYDVKM. This CDR3 has 16 amino acids.

The table lists this clonotype with many counts. The chain recombines TRBV7-2 with TRBJ2-3, with no clear D. Germline V gene data show CDR1 as SGHTA and CDR2 as FQGNSA. CDR3 size: 14 residues. V lost 5 bases and J lost 0, with 9 bases in between. CDR3 coding DNA: TGTGCCAGCAGCCCCAGTCCAAGCACAGATACGCAGTATTTT. Amino acids: CASSPSPSTDTQYF.

The table lists this clonotype with many counts. This rearrangement joins TRBV29-1 to TRBJ2-7; D may be TRBD1 (5 bases). The CDR3 has 12 residues. V was shortened by 3 bases and J by 3 bases, with 9 bases between the two germline ends. From germline, CDR1 is SQVTM and CDR2 ANQGSEA. The CDR3 spells CSVEEQDYEQYF. The CDR3 bases are TGCAGCGTTGAGGAACAGGACTACGAGCAGTACTTC.

This clonotype was detected ten times or more. The chain recombines TRBV10-3 with TRBJ2-3; TRBD1 matches 7 bases. The CDR3 extends over 17 amino acids. Looked up from germline, CDR1 is ENHRY and CDR2 is SYGVKD. The ends lost 8 bases at V and 1 base at J; junction bases unmatched: 15. CDR3 in DNA: TGTGCCATCTCTGCCCCCCGACAGGGTCGCCGCACAGATACGCAGTATTTT. Its protein product is CAISAPRQGRRTDTQYF.

This clonotype has a count of ten or more. The chain is built from TRBV7-8 and TRBJ2-1; tentative D call: TRBD2 (6 bases). In germline, CDR1 is SGHVS, CDR2 FQNEAQ. V shed 3 bases and J shed 5 bases, with 11 bases lying between them. The CDR3 spans 14 residues. The CDR3: CASSFRTGDNEQFF. The CDR3 nucleotides read TGTGCCAGCAGCTTTCGCACGGGAGACAATGAGCAGTTCTTC.

This clonotype was found many times. This rearrangement joins TRBV28 to TRBJ2-5, with TRBD2 matching 9 bases. The germline gives CDR1 MDHEN, CDR2 SYDVKM. The CDR3 sequence is 15 residues long. The junction had 9 bases not matched to a gene; V was cut back by 6 bases and J by 4 bases. CDR3 amino acids: CASSPGLAGRETQYF. CDR3 bases: TGTGCCAGCAGCCCCGGGCTAGCGGGGAGAGAGACCCAGTACTTC.